This T cell receptor beta chain emerged from a study of blood T cells in healthy people across ages. Overall study results and limits: In long-lived donors, naive CD4+ cell counts and diversity exceeded those of aged donors.

About this clonotype: Its antigen is not known.

The CDR3 consists of 13 residues. The trim removed 3 bases at V and 13 bases at J, leaving 11 bases unmatched. From germline, CDR1 is SGHTA and CDR2 FQGTGA. Every sample yielded at least 6 million isolated PBMCs. The authors ran a second PCR of about 7 to 11 cycles using a sample-barcoded 5' primer and a J-beta primer mix. The template-switch adaptor, which had 12 random nucleotides, put a tag on each cDNA molecule. TCRdb re-called the 5' RACE reads through MiXCR, storing one row per CDR3 protein. This table holds about 680,000 distinct CDR3 sequences, around 49% found once. The TCR was taken from a woman aged 60-70 years in good health. The V and J genes are TRBV7-3 and TRBJ2-5; 7 bases are a match to TRBD2. Sequencing was carried out using blood. The chain's CDR3 is CASSFVRESVWYF. In nucleotides, the CDR3 is TGTGCCAGCAGCTTCGTGCGGGAGTCTGTTTGGTACTTC.